This T cell receptor beta chain was sequenced for a study of blood T cell repertoires in COVID-19. The ends were cut back, 0 bases at V and 7 bases at J, with 24 bases in the middle. This CDR3 comprises 18 residues. Germline-derived CDR1 and CDR2 are MGHRA and YSYEKL. Original processing methods: Amplification of reference gene primers provided the estimated nucleated cell counts. This table comes from immunoSEQ multiplex PCR, and its TCRdb copy is limited to in-frame clones, with some not included. The DNA was the basis for D and trimming; V, J and clone size are from that table. The sample carries 88,000 or so clones, approximately 85% recorded once. This clone appeared once.

This receptor was taken from a man aged 55 to 70 with acute or convalescent COVID-19. The rearrangement joins TRBV4-1 to TRBJ1-2; a weak D match, TRBD1 (6 bases). Sequencing used peripheral blood. The CDR3 nucleotides read TGCGCCAGCAGCCAAGATTCGGGGGGGCGCAAATTAGTCTCTGGCTACACCTTC. It yields the protein CASSQDSGGRKLVSGYTF.